Below are 32 T cell receptor beta chains sequenced from a single sample in a study of OX40 agonist ivuxolimab in advanced cancers. Generated by immunoSEQ multiplex PCR, the TCRdb table keeps only in-frame clones and is missing some. The repertoire holds 13,000 or so clones, with nearly 80% as singletons. The specimen was CD4+ or CD8+ T cells sorted from blood, collected in a trial of the OX40 agonist ivuxolimab. The source of these receptors is an adult with an advanced solid tumor such as melanoma, head and neck, liver or kidney cancer.

This clone has a handful of counts. V is TRBV2 and J is TRBJ1-6, with D possibly matching TRBD1 (6 bases). The V gene's germline CDR1 is SNHLY and CDR2 FYNNEI. The CDR3 extends over 13 amino acids. Trimming took off 6 bases at V and 9 bases at J, with 12 bases between the two ends. CDR3 in amino acids: CASSTGGSSPLHF. In DNA form, the CDR3 reads TGTGCCAGCAGCACCGGGGGCAGTTCACCCCTCCACTTT. Combining the CDR3 with reference TRBV2 and TRBJ1-6 gives the whole variable domain EPEVTQTPSHQVTQMGQEVILRCVPISNHLYFYWYRQILGQKVEFLVSFYNNEISEKSEIFDDQFSVERPDGSNFTLKIRSTKLEDSAMYFCASSTGGSSPLHFGNGTRLTVT.

V is TRBV9 and J is TRBJ1-3; 9 bases map to TRBD1. The V and J ends lost 2 bases and 0 bases, in that order; junction bases with no gene match: 0. The CDR3 spans 15 residues. In germline, CDR1 is SGDLS, CDR2 YYNGEE. The CDR3 DNA reads TGTGCCAGCAGCGTGACAGGGGGCTCTGGAAACACCATATATTTT. The encoded protein is CASSVTGGSGNTIYF.

This chain connects TRBV27 to TRBJ2-1; 8 bases map to TRBD1. The ends lost 8 bases at V and 1 base at J; junction bases unmatched: 7. There are 15 residues in the CDR3. CDR1 is MNHEY and CDR2 is SMNVEV in the germline V gene (reference sequence). This CDR3 is CASYLGTGSYNEQFF. In DNA form, the CDR3 reads TGTGCCAGCTACTTGGGGACAGGTTCCTACAATGAGCAGTTCTTC.

The genes are TRBV7-6 and TRBJ2-6; 8 bases fit TRBD2. In germline, CDR1 is SGHVS, CDR2 FNYEAQ. The CDR3 consists of 18 residues. The V segment lost 6 bases and the J segment 1 base; nucleotides outside the gene matches: 11. CDR3 residues: CASSYRGGLVSGANVLTF. The CDR3 nucleotides read TGTGCCAGCAGTTACCGGGGGGGCCTGGTGTCTGGGGCCAACGTCCTGACTTTC. The whole variable domain, filled in from reference TRBV7-6 and TRBJ2-6, reads GAGVSQSPRYKVTKRGQDVALRCDPISGHVSLYWYRQALGQGPEFLTYFNYEAQQDKSGLPNDRFSAERPEGSISTLTIQRTEQRDSAMYRCASSYRGGLVSGANVLTFGAGSRLTVL.

The chain couples TRBV19 to TRBJ1-4; D call uncertain. The CDR3 totals 14 residues. Between the trimmed V and J ends, which lost 2 bases and 8 bases, there was a span of 12 bases. The germline V gene has CDR1 LNHDA and CDR2 SQIVND (reference sequence). The CDR3 DNA reads TGTGCCAGTAGTATACCCAGCGGTACCGAAAAACTGTTTTTT. Its translation: CASSIPSGTEKLFF.

The V call is TRBV5-4, the J call TRBJ2-2, with TRBD1 as a possible D gene (6 bases). The V end lost 3 bases, the J end lost 0 bases, and 15 bases lay between the germline ends. The germline CDR1 and CDR2 sequences are SGHNT and YYREEE (reference sequence). The CDR3 length is 17 residues. The CDR3 loop reads CASSSRLQGPNTGELFF. In nucleotides, the CDR3 is TGTGCCAGCAGCTCGCGCCTACAGGGACCGAACACCGGGGAGCTGTTTTTT. The complete variable domain, with remaining parts taken from reference TRBV5-4 and TRBJ2-2, reads ETGVTQSPTHLIKTRGQQVTLRCSSQSGHNTVSWYQQALGQGPQFIFQYYREEENGRGNFPPRFSGLQFPNYSSELNVNALELDDSALYLCASSSRLQGPNTGELFFGEGSRLTVL.

This chain links TRBV6-5 with TRBJ2-5; D is perhaps TRBD2 (6 bases). The germline gives CDR1 MNHEY, CDR2 SVGAGI. With 6 bases removed from V and 2 bases from J, the gap between germline ends came to 13 bases. This CDR3 has 14 residues. CDR3 in DNA: TGTGCCAGCAGACGGACGGGAGATCAAGAGACCCAGTACTTC. Its translation is CASRRTGDQETQYF.

V usage is TRBV27 and J usage is TRBJ2-1; TRBD2 agrees at 11 bases. Germline V gives CDR1 MNHEY, CDR2 SMNVEV (reference sequence). Trimming took 5 bases from V and 6 from J; bases not matched to a gene: 6. The CDR3 contains 15 residues. This CDR3 is CASSPGTSGSNEQFF. The DNA for the CDR3 is TGTGCCAGCAGTCCAGGGACTAGCGGTAGCAATGAGCAGTTCTTC.

The chain carries TRBV28 and TRBJ1-1; 11 nucleotides match TRBD1. Germline V gene sequence: CDR1 MDHEN, CDR2 SYDVKM. The CDR3 loop spans 15 amino acids. V shed 6 bases, J shed 3 bases, and the junction held 6 bases outside the gene matches. The CDR3 reads CASSGQGAQDTEAFF. The CDR3 nucleotides read TGTGCCAGCAGCGGACAGGGGGCGCAAGACACTGAAGCTTTCTTT.

V is TRBV7-8 and J is TRBJ1-2; no firm D call. The CDR3 runs to 11 residues. The V end lost 11 bases, the J end lost 6 bases, and 13 bases lay between the germline ends. Per germline, CDR1 SGHVS and CDR2 FQNEAQ. CDR3 loop: CASEEVDGYTF. CDR3 DNA: TGTGCCTCGGAGGAGGTGGATGGCTACACCTTC.

This clone has a single count. The chain employs TRBV15 and TRBJ2-1; D gene uncertain. V lost 0 bases and J lost 0, with 12 bases in between. Germline V gene sequence: CDR1 LNHNV, CDR2 YYDKDF (reference sequence). This CDR3 spans 17 amino acids. The CDR3 spells CATSREIGLISYNEQFF. The CDR3 DNA follows: TGTGCCACCAGCAGAGAAATAGGGCTGATCTCCTACAATGAGCAGTTCTTC. Combining the CDR3 with reference TRBV15 and TRBJ2-1 gives the whole variable domain DAMVIQNPRYQVTQFGKPVTLSCSQTLNHNVMYWYQQKSSQAPKLLFHYYDKDFNNEADTPDNFQSRRPNTSFCFLDIRSPGLGDTAMYLCATSREIGLISYNEQFFGPGTRLTVL.

The chain has TRBV28 and TRBJ2-7; the match to TRBD2 covers 8 bases. The V gene end was trimmed by 3 bases and the J gene end by 5 bases; junction bases not matched to a gene: 9. The CDR3 sequence is 15 residues long. CDR1 is MDHEN and CDR2 is SYDVKM in the germline V gene. CDR3 in DNA: TGTGCCAGCAGTTTTAAAGCGGGAGCTATCCACGAGCAGTACTTC. Its protein product is CASSFKAGAIHEQYF.

The chain combines TRBV7-8 with TRBJ1-1; possibly TRBD1 for D (5 bases). Germline CDR1 reads SGHVS; CDR2 reads FQNEAQ. The CDR3 is 15 amino acids. V gave up 0 bases and J gave up 4 bases, with 12 bases separating them. CDR3 nucleotides: TGTGCCAGCAGCTTAGCGCAGGGTGGGGGCACTGAAGCTTTCTTT. Translation: CASSLAQGGGTEAFF.

The J gene is TRBJ2-1, the V gene TRBV28, with 8 bases matching TRBD2. The CDR3 loop spans 16 amino acids. V was pared by 3 bases and J by 5 bases, with 9 bases of the junction left unmatched. Germline lookup yields CDR1 MDHEN and CDR2 SYDVKM. The CDR3 bases are TGTGCCAGCAGTTTCCTATTAGCGGGAAAGGACAATGAGCAGTTCTTC. Amino acid sequence: CASSFLLAGKDNEQFF.

The chain carries TRBV9 and TRBJ1-1, with 8 bases that match TRBD1. There are 15 residues in the CDR3. V dropped 2 bases and J dropped 1; count of bases not matched to a gene: 4. CDR1 SGDLS and CDR2 YYNGEE come from the germline V gene. In DNA form, the CDR3 reads TGTGCCAGCAGCGTCTCCGGGACAGGGAACACTGAAGCTTTCTTT. This gives the protein CASSVSGTGNTEAFF.

The rearrangement joins TRBV2 to TRBJ2-1; 10 bases map to TRBD2. V gave up 6 bases and J gave up 5 bases; unmatched junction bases: 7. The CDR3 totals 15 residues. Per germline, CDR1 SNHLY and CDR2 FYNNEI. The CDR3 protein is CASRESSGGHNEQFF. The CDR3 nucleotides read TGTGCCAGCAGGGAATCTAGCGGGGGTCACAATGAGCAGTTCTTC.

This clone was seen only once. This sequence joins TRBV10-1 and TRBJ1-2, with D unresolved. There are 15 residues in the CDR3. The V end was cut by 0 bases, the J end by 6 bases, with 14 bases between. Looked up from germline, CDR1 is WNHNN and CDR2 is SYGVQD (reference sequence). CDR3: CASSESPAGLNGYTF. The CDR3 DNA reads TGCGCCAGCAGTGAGTCTCCGGCAGGACTTAATGGCTACACCTTC.

The rearrangement links TRBV9 to TRBJ2-7; 11 bases are a match to TRBD1. CDR3 length: 15 residues. V trimming: 0 bases; J trimming: 4 bases; junction bases outside the gene matches: 3. The V gene's germline CDR1 is SGDLS and CDR2 YYNGEE. The DNA for the CDR3 is TGTGCCAGCAGCGTAGGGGACAGGGGGGTTTACGAGCAGTACTTC. Translation: CASSVGDRGVYEQYF. Full variable domain (rest looked up from reference TRBV9 and TRBJ2-7): DSGVTQTPKHLITATGQRVTLRCSPRSGDLSVYWYQQSLDQGLQFLIQYYNGEERAKGNILERFSAQQFPDLHSELNLSSLELGDSALYFCASSVGDRGVYEQYFGPGTRLTVT.

This chain joins TRBV28 and TRBJ1-2; the match to TRBD1 covers 7 bases. CDR3 length: 14 residues. The J segment lost 7 bases and the V segment lost 6 bases, leaving 11 bases of the junction unmatched. Looked up from germline, CDR1 is MDHEN and CDR2 is SYDVKM. The CDR3 DNA follows: TGTGCCAGCAGAGTAACAGGGGAAGCATTTGGCTACACCTTC. As protein: CASRVTGEAFGYTF.

This chain joins TRBV6-5 and TRBJ1-1; tentatively, D is TRBD1 (5 bases). This CDR3 spans 15 amino acids. Trimming shortened V by 0 bases and J by 1 base, and 9 bases separated the two germline ends. Germline V lookup: CDR1 MNHEY, CDR2 SVGAGI. The CDR3 protein is CASSYSQGGNTEAFF. For the CDR3, the DNA is TGTGCCAGCAGTTACTCCCAGGGAGGGAACACTGAAGCTTTCTTT.

The J gene is TRBJ2-1, the V gene TRBV6-5; 9 bases line up with TRBD1. There are 16 residues in the CDR3. After removal of 4 bases from V and 2 bases from J, the junction contained 6 bases not matched to a gene. CDR1 and CDR2 (germline): MNHEY, SVGAGI. The DNA for the CDR3 is TGTGCCAGCAGTTTCACAGGGGGCTCGCCCTACAATGAGCAGTTCTTC. It codes for CASSFTGGSPYNEQFF.

Judged by abundance, this clone is medium-sized (0.01 to 0.1%). The chain is built from TRBV6-4 and TRBJ2-2; TRBD1 agrees at 11 bases. The CDR3 covers 15 residues. Per germline, CDR1 MRHNA and CDR2 SNTAGT. V was pared by 6 bases and J by 3 bases, with 3 bases of the junction left unmatched. CDR3 DNA: TGTGCCAGCAGCGGGGGACAGGGGGACACCGGGGAGCTGTTTTTT. Translating gives CASSGGQGDTGELFF.

This chain links TRBV6-1 with TRBJ1-1; D is perhaps TRBD1 (5 bases). This CDR3 has 14 residues. Germline V lookup: CDR1 MNHNS, CDR2 SASEGT. The germline V and J ends were trimmed by 7 bases and 4 bases, with 16 bases remaining between them. The DNA for the CDR3 is TGTGCCAGCACCACGATTGGGGGACCCACTGAAGCTTTCTTT. Its translation is CASTTIGGPTEAFF.

The rearrangement links TRBV7-2 to TRBJ1-5; TRBD1 is a possible D gene (6 bases). The CDR3 has 17 residues. The V end was cut by 5 bases, the J end by 4 bases, with 21 bases between. From germline, CDR1 is SGHTA and CDR2 FQGNSA. In DNA, the CDR3 is TGTGCCAGCAGCCCATATCCGGGACAAGGGGGAAATCAGCCCCAGCATTTT. Translated: CASSPYPGQGGNQPQHF.

The chain has TRBV2 and TRBJ2-7; possible D gene TRBD1, 5 bases. V gave up 7 bases and J gave up 5 bases, with 15 bases separating them. Germline loops: CDR1 SNHLY, CDR2 FYNNEI. The CDR3 sequence is 13 residues long. CDR3 loop: CASTREVKDEQYF. The CDR3 coding sequence is TGTGCCAGCACCAGGGAAGTAAAAGACGAGCAGTACTTC.

This rearrangement joins TRBV28 to TRBJ2-3; 7 bases are a match to TRBD1. The ends lost 6 bases at V and 4 bases at J; junction bases unmatched: 10. Germline lookup yields CDR1 MDHEN and CDR2 SYDVKM. The CDR3 is 15 amino acids. The CDR3 DNA reads as TGTGCCAGCAGCTGGGGACAGCGCCTCGCAGATACGCAGTATTTT. Its protein product is CASSWGQRLADTQYF.

The chain carries TRBV7-2 and TRBJ1-5, with D uncertain. Germline V gives CDR1 SGHTA, CDR2 FQGNSA. V shed 5 bases and J shed 0 bases, with 11 bases lying between them. This CDR3 contains 15 residues. The DNA for the CDR3 is TGTGCCAGCAGCGTCAGACGGGATAGCAATCAGCCCCAGCATTTT. It translates to CASSVRRDSNQPQHF.

The chain links TRBV4-1 to TRBJ2-7, with 8 bases identical to TRBD1. J was trimmed by 2 bases and V by 0 bases; bases with no gene match: 12. Germline values: CDR1 MGHRA, CDR2 YSYEKL. The CDR3 is made up of 18 amino acids. DNA for the CDR3: TGCGCCAGCAGCCAAGATAGCTCGGAGGGACAGGTCCCCTACGAGCAGTACTTC. This sequence encodes CASSQDSSEGQVPYEQYF.

The chain employs TRBV5-1 and TRBJ1-3; D not certain. Trimming took off 0 bases at V and 2 bases at J, with 6 bases between the two ends. CDR3 length equals 14 residues. The germline gives CDR1 SGHRS, CDR2 YFSETQ. The CDR3 nucleotides are TGCGCCAGCAGCTTGGATGGGGCTGGAAACACCATATATTTT. Amino acid sequence: CASSLDGAGNTIYF.

V usage is TRBV4-2 and J usage is TRBJ2-7; 10 bases line up with TRBD2. Germline V gene lookup returns CDR1 LGHNA and CDR2 YNFKEQ. The CDR3 covers 17 residues. The V and J ends lost 3 bases and 3 bases, in that order; junction bases with no gene match: 11. Written as DNA, the CDR3 is TGTGCCAGCAGCCAGGTCCTAGCGGGAGACCTTTTCTACGAGCAGTACTTC. It yields the protein CASSQVLAGDLFYEQYF.

The chain combines TRBV9 with TRBJ2-7, with D tentatively TRBD1 or TRBD2 (5 bases each). This CDR3 region has 15 residues. Germline V gives CDR1 SGDLS, CDR2 YYNGEE. Deletions cut 5 bases from V and 1 base from J, with 16 bases between. CDR3: CASSSGTGPSYEQYF. The CDR3 DNA reads TGTGCCAGCAGTTCTGGGACGGGACCTTCCTACGAGCAGTACTTC.

The chain links TRBV5-1 to TRBJ2-7; the match to TRBD1 covers 7 bases. V shed 4 bases, J shed 3 bases, and the junction held 4 bases outside the gene matches. The CDR3 has 13 residues. Looked up from germline, CDR1 is SGHRS and CDR2 is YFSETQ. This chain's CDR3 is CASSGRQGYEQYF. The CDR3 coding sequence is TGCGCCAGCAGCGGGAGACAGGGCTACGAGCAGTACTTC.